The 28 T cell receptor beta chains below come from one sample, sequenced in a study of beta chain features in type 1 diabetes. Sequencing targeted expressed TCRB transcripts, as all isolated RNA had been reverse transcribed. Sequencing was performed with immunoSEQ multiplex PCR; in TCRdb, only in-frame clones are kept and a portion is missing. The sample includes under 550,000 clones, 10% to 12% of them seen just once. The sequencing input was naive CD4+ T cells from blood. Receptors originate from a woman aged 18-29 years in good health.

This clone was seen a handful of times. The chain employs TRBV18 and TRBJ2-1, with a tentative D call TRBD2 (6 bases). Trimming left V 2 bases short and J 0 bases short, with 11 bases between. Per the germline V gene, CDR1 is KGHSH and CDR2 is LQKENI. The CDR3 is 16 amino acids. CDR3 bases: TGTGCCAGCTCACCAAGGGGAGGCACCTCCTACAATGAGCAGTTCTTC. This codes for CASSPRGGTSYNEQFF. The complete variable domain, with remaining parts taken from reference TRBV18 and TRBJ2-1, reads NAGVMQNPRHLVRRRGQEARLRCSPMKGHSHVYWYRQLPEEGLKFMVYLQKENIIDESGMPKERFSAEFPKEGPSILRIQQVVRGDSAAYFCASSPRGGTSYNEQFFGPGTRLTVL.

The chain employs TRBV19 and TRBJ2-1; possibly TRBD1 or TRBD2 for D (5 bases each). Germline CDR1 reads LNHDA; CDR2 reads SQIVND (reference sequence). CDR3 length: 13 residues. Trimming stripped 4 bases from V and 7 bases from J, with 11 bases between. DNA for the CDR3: TGTGCCAGTAGTACATGGGGGTCGAATGAGCAGTTCTTC. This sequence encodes CASSTWGSNEQFF.

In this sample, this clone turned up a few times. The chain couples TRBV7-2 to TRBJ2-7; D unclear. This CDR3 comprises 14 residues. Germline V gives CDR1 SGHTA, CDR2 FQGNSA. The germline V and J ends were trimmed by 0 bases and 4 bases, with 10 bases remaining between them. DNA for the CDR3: TGTGCCAGCAGCTTAGCGCAAGGACCTTACGAGCAGTACTTC. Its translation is CASSLAQGPYEQYF.

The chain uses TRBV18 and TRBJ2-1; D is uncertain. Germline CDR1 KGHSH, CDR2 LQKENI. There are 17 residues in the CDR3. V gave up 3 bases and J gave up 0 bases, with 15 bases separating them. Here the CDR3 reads CASSPNMVLSSYNEQFF. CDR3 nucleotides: TGTGCCAGCTCACCGAATATGGTGTTGAGCTCCTACAATGAGCAGTTCTTC.

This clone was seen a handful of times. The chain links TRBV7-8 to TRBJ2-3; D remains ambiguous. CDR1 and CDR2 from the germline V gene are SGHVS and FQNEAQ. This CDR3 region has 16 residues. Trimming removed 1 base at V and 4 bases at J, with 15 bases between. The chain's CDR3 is CASSLVPAGRADTQYF. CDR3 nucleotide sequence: TGTGCCAGCAGCTTAGTCCCAGCCGGGCGAGCAGATACGCAGTATTTT.

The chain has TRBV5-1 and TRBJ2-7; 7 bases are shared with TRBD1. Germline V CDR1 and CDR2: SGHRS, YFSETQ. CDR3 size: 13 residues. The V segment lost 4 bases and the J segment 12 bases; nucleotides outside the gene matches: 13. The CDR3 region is CASSPDRDGVLYV. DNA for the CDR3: TGCGCCAGCAGCCCCGACAGGGATGGTGTCTTGTACGTC.

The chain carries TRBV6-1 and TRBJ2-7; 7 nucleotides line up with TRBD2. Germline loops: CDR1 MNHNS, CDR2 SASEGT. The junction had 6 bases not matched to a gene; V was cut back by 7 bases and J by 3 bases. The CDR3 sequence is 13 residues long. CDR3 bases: TGTGCCAGCAATTTTGCTAGCGGCTACGAGCAGTACGTC. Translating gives CASNFASGYEQYV.

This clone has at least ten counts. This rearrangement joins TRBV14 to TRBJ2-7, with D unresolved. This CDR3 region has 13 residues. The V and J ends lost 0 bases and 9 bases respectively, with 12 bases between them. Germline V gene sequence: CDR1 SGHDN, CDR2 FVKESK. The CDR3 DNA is TGTGCCAGCAGCCAAGATAGGTTGACAAGGCAGTACGTC. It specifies CASSQDRLTRQYV.

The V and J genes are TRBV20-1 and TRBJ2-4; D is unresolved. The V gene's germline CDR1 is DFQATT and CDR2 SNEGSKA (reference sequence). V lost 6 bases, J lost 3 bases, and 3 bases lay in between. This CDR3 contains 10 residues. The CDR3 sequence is CSAFKNIQYF. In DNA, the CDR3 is TGCAGTGCCTTCAAAAACATTCAGTACTTC.

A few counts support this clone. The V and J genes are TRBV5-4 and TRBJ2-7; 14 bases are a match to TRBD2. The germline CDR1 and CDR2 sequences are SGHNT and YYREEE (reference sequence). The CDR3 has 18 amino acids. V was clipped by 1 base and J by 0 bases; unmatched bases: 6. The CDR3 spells CASSLPGLAGGGSYEQYF. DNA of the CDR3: TGTGCCAGCAGCTTGCCAGGACTAGCGGGAGGAGGCTCCTACGAGCAGTACTTC. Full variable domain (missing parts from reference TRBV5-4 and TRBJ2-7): ETGVTQSPTHLIKTRGQQVTLRCSSQSGHNTVSWYQQALGQGPQFIFQYYREEENGRGNFPPRFSGLQFPNYSSELNVNALELDDSALYLCASSLPGLAGGGSYEQYFGPGTRLTVT.

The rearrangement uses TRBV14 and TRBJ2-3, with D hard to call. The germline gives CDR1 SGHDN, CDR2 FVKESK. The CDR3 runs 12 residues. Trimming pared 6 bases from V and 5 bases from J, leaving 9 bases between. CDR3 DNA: TGTGCCAGCAGTATCAAGAGAGATACGCAGTATTTT. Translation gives CASSIKRDTQYF.

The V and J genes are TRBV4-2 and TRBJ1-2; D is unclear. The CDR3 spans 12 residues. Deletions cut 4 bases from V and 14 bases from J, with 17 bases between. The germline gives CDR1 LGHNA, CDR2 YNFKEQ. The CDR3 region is CASSLPRGEVTF. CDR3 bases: TGTGCCAGCAGCCTCCCTCGTGGGGAGGTGACCTTC.

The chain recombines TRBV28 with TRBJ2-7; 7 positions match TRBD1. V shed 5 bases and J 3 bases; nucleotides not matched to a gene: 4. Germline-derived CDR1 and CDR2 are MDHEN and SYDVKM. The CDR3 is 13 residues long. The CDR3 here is CASSTGDNYEQYV. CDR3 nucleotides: TGTGCCAGCAGTACAGGGGATAACTACGAGCAGTACGTC.

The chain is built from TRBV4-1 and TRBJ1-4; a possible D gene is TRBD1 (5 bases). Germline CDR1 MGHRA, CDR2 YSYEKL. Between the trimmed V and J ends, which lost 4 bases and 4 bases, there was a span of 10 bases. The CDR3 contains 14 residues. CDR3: CASSPGGLNEKLFF. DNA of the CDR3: TGCGCCAGCAGCCCTGGGGGACTTAATGAAAAACTGTTTTTT.

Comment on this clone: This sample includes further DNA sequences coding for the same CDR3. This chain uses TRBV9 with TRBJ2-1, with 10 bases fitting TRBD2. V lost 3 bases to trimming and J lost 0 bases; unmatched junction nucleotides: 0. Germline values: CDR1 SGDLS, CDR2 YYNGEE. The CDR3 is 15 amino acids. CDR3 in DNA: TGTGCCAGCAGCGCTAGCGGGGGCTCCTACAATGAGCAGTTCTTC. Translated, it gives CASSASGGSYNEQFF. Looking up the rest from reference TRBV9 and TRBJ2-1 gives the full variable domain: DSGVTQTPKHLITATGQRVTLRCSPRSGDLSVYWYQQSLDQGLQFLIQYYNGEERAKGNILERFSAQQFPDLHSELNLSSLELGDSALYFCASSASGGSYNEQFFGPGTRLTVL.

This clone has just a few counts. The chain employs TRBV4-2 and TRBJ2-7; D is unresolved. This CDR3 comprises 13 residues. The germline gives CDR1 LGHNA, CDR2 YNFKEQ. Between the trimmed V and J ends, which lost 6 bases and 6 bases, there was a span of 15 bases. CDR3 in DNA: TGTGCCAGCAGTTTCTCCCTTTCCCTCGAGCAGTACTTC. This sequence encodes CASSFSLSLEQYF.

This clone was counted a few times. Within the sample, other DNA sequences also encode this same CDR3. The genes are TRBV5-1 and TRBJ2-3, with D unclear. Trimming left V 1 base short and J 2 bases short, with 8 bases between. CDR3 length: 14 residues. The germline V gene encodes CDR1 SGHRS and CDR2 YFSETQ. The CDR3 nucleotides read TGCGCCAGCAGCTTGACACCTTACACAGATACGCAGTATTTT. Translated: CASSLTPYTDTQYF.

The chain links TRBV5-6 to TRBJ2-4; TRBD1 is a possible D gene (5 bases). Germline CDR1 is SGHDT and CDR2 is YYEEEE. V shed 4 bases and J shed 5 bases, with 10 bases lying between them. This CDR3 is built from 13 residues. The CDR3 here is CASSPGLENIQYF. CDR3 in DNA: TGTGCCAGCAGCCCAGGGCTGGAAAACATTCAGTACTTC.

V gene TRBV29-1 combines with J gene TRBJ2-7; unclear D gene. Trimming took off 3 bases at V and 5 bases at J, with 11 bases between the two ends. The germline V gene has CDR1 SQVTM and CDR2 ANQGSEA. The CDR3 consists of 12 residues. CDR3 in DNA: TGCAGCGTTGAGGCGAATGGTGACGAGCAGTACTTC. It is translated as CSVEANGDEQYF.

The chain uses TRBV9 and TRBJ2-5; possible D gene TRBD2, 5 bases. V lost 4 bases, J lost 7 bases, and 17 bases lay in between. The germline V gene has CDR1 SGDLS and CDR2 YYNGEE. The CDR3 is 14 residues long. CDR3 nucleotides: TGTGCCAGCAGCTCCCGTCCCGGGATAGGGACCCAGTACTTC. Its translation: CASSSRPGIGTQYF.

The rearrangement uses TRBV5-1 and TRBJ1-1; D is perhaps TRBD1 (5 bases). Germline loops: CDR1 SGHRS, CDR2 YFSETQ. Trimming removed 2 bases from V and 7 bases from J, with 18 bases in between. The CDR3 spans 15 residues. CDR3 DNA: TGCGCCAGCAGCTTAACCACGGTAGTGGGACGTGAAGCTTTCTTT. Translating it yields CASSLTTVVGREAFF.

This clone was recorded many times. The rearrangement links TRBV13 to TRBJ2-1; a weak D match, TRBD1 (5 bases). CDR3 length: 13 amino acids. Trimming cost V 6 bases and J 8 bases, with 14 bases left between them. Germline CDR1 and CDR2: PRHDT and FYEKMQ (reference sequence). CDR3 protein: CASRPARGDEQFF. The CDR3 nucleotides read TGTGCCAGCAGGCCCGCTAGGGGTGATGAGCAGTTCTTC.

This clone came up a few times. CDR3 nucleotide sequence: TGTGCCAGCACCCGCCCCGGACTTAATGAAAAACTGTTTTTT. Translating gives CASTRPGLNEKLFF. This chain links TRBV5-4 with TRBJ1-4, with no clear D. The V end lost 6 bases, the J end lost 4 bases, and 13 bases lay between the germline ends. This CDR3 comprises 14 residues. Germline values: CDR1 SGHNT, CDR2 YYREEE (reference sequence).

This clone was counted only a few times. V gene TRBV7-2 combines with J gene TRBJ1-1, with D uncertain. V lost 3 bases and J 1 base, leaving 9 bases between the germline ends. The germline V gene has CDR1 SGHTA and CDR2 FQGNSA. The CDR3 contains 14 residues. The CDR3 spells CASSLRQQNTEAFF. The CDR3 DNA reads TGTGCCAGCAGCTTGAGGCAGCAGAACACTGAAGCTTTCTTT. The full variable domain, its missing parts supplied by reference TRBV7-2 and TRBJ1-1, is GAGVSQSPSNKVTEKGKDVELRCDPISGHTALYWYRQSLGQGLEFLIYFQGNSAPDKSGLPSDRFSAERTGGSVSTLTIQRTQQEDSAVYLCASSLRQQNTEAFFGQGTRLTVV.

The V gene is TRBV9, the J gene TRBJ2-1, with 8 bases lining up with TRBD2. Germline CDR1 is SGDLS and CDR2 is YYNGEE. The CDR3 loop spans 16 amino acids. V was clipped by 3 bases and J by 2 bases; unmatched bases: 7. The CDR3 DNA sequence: TGTGCCAGCAGCGGGTCAGCGGGGGTCCCCTACAATGAGCAGTTCTTC. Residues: CASSGSAGVPYNEQFF.

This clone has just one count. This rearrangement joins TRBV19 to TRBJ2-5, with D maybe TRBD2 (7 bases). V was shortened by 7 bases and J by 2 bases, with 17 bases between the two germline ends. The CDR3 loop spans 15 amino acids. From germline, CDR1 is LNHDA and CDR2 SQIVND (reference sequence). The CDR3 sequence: CASTRGADRQETQYF. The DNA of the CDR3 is TGTGCCAGTACCCGGGGGGCAGACAGACAAGAGACCCAGTACTTC.

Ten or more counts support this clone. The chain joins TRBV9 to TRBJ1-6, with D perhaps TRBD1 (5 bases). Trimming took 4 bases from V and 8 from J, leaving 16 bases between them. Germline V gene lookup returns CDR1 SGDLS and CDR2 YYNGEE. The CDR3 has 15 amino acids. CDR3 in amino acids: CASSPSRGEHSPLHF. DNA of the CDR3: TGTGCCAGCAGCCCCTCGCGGGGGGAGCATTCACCCCTCCACTTT.

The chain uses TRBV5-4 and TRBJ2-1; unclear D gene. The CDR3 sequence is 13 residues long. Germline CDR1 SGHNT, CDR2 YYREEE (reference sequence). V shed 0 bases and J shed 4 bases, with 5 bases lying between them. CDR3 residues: CASSLVGYNEQFF. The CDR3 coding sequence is TGTGCCAGCAGCTTGGTCGGATACAATGAGCAGTTCTTC.